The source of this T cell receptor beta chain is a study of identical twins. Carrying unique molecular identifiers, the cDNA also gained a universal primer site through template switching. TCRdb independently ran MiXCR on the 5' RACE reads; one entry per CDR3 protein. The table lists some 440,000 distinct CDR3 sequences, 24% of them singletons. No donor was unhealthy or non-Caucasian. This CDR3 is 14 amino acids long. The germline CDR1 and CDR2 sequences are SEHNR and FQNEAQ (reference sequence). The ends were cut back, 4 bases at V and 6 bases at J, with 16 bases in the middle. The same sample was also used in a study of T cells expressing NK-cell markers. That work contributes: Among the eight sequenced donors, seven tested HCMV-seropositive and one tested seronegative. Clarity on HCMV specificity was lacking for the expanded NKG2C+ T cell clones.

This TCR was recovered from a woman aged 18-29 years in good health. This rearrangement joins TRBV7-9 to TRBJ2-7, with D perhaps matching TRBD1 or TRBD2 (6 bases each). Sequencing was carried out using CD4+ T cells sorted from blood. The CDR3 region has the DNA TGTGCCAGCAGCTCCAATTACAGGGACTCCGAGCAGTACTTC. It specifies CASSSNYRDSEQYF.